This T cell receptor (beta chain) was observed in a study of blood T cells in healthy people across ages. Overall study findings and caveats: Estimated diversity across one million T cells was deemed an underestimate.

With respect to this clonotype: What it recognizes is unknown.

A J-beta primer mix and a sample-barcoded 5' primer were used in a second PCR of about 7 to 12 cycles. TCRdb analysed the 5' RACE reads with MiXCR anew, one entry per CDR3 protein. Of about 1.6 million distinct CDR3 sequences listed, roughly 30% are singletons. This CDR3 region has 20 residues. Collection of around 10 milliliters of peripheral blood was performed for each donor. The rearrangement links TRBV21-1 to TRBJ2-5; no DNA check was done on the table's D call, TRBD2. TRBV21-1 is deemed a pseudogene. The specimen was blood. The receptor comes from a young woman in good health. CDR3 nucleotides: TGTGCCAGCACCCAGCAAAGGGGGACGGCCAGCGGGGAAGGCAGAGAGACCCAGTACTTC. This translates into CASTQQRGTASGEGRETQYF.